These T cell receptor beta chains were read from a single sample in a study of T cells in Graves' hyperthyroidism and ophthalmopathy. Using its own MiXCR run on the multiplex PCR reads, TCRdb lists one record per CDR3 protein. This repertoire shows about 640,000 distinct CDR3 sequences, about 15% found once; its top ten account for approximately 12%. Sequences were obtained from blood. The receptors were gathered from a woman aged 50 to 60 with Graves' ophthalmopathy. The CDR3 runs from the conserved cysteine through the conserved F or W. D genes are given only for firm matches. Clone sizes are given selectively: once, few, many, or a class where the clone is expanded.

D gene,clone size,CDR3 length,V gene,J gene,CDR3 DNA,CDR3 protein
TRBD2,many,19,TRBV24-1,TRBJ2-1,TGTGCCACCAGTGATTCCGGGACTAGCGGGAGTGGGAACTACAATGAGCAGTTCTTC,CATSDSGTSGSGNYNEQFF
.,.,15,TRBV4-1,TRBJ1-5,TGCGCCAGCAGCCAATTAGTACAGGGTACTCAGCCCCAGCATTTT,CASSQLVQGTQPQHF
TRBD2,.,14,TRBV4-2,TRBJ2-1,TGTGCCAGCAGCCAAAGCCGGGGGGGGGATGAGCAGTTCTTC,CASSQSRGGDEQFF
.,many,14,TRBV28,TRBJ1-1,TGTGCCAGCAGTACTGTCCCGGGGGGCGCTGAAGCTTTCTTT,CASSTVPGGAEAFF
.,many,15,TRBV18,TRBJ1-1,TGTGCCAGCTCACCCAACACAGTAACGAACACTGAAGCTTTCTTT,CASSPNTVTNTEAFF
TRBD2,.,16,TRBV5-1,TRBJ2-1,TGCGCCAGCAGAACCACTAGCGGTAGCTCCTACAATGAGCAGTTCTTC,CASRTTSGSSYNEQFF
.,many,13,TRBV6-1,TRBJ1-1,TGTGCCAGCAGTCCCTATTTCAACACTGAAGCTTTCTTT,CASSPYFNTEAFF
.,many,14,TRBV2,TRBJ1-5,TGTGCCAGCAGTGAAGGACAGTGGAATCAGCCCCAGCATTTT,CASSEGQWNQPQHF
.,once,16,TRBV4-1,TRBJ2-3,TGCGCCAGCAGCCAAGACGGGACTTCTAGCACAGATACGCAGTATTTT,CASSQDGTSSTDTQYF
TRBD2,many,17,TRBV6-2/TRBV6-3,TRBJ2-1,TGTGCCAGCAGTTACAGCCCCACTAGCGGGGTATACAATGAGCAGTTCTTC,CASSYSPTSGVYNEQFF
TRBD2,many,14,TRBV6-1,TRBJ2-7,TGTGCCAGCAACACCGGGACTAACTCCTACGAGCAGTACTTC,CASNTGTNSYEQYF
.,.,14,TRBV10-2,TRBJ2-5,TGCGCCAGCAGCGAGTCAGGCAACCAAGAGACCCAGTACTTC,CASSESGNQETQYF
TRBD2,many,13,TRBV2,TRBJ2-1,TGTGCCAGCCCCGGACTAGCCATGAATGAGCAGTTCTTC,CASPGLAMNEQFF
TRBD1,.,15,TRBV25-1,TRBJ2-5,TGTGCCAGCAGATCTCCGGGACAGAATCAAGAGACCCAGTACTTC,CASRSPGQNQETQYF
.,many,16,TRBV7-2,TRBJ2-2,.,CASSQGLAGTPGSCFF
TRBD1,many,18,TRBV5-1,TRBJ2-1,TGCGCCAGCAGCCATTTAAGGGACAGGGGCCGGGGGAGGAATGAGCAGTTCTTC,CASSHLRDRGRGRNEQFF
TRBD1,few,16,TRBV28,TRBJ1-6,TGTGTCAGCAGTCAGATACAGGGGATGAGAAATTCACCCCTCCACTTT,CVSSQIQGMRNSPLHF
.,many,13,TRBV28,TRBJ1-1,TGTGCCAGCGGCACTGGGCCGAACACTGAAGCTTTCTTT,CASGTGPNTEAFF
TRBD2,few,17,TRBV5-5,TRBJ2-2,TGTGCCAGCAGCTTGGTCACTAGCGCGTCGAACACCGGGGAGCTGTTTTTT,CASSLVTSASNTGELFF
.,few,15,TRBV6-1,TRBJ2-1,TGTGCCAGCCGAAAGGGTTTCGTCCTGACCAATGAGCAGTTCTTC,CASRKGFVLTNEQFF
.,many,14,TRBV28,TRBJ2-7,TGTGCCAGCAGTTTTTACGGGAGAATGTACGAGCAGTACTTC,CASSFYGRMYEQYF
.,few,14,TRBV20-1,TRBJ1-2,TGCAGTGCGCGCCGGGGGGGCCTTCACTATGGCTACACCTTC,CSARRGGLHYGYTF
TRBD2,many,12,TRBV11-2,TRBJ2-1,TGTGCCAGCCGGCGGGAGAGGGTTGAGCAGTTCTTC,CASRRERVEQFF
TRBD2,many,14,TRBV15,TRBJ2-1,TGTGCCACCCATGCGGGAGGGAAATACAATGAGCAGTTCTTC,CATHAGGKYNEQFF
TRBD1,many,14,TRBV20-1,TRBJ2-7,TGCAGTGCTAGGGGACAGGTTGATTTCTACGAGCAGTACTTC,CSARGQVDFYEQYF
TRBD1,many,17,TRBV28,TRBJ2-5,TGTGCCAGCAGTCGATCCCGACAGGGAGCTAGCAGGGAGACCCAGTACTTC,CASSRSRQGASRETQYF
TRBD1,.,14,TRBV11-2,TRBJ2-1,TGTGCCAGCAGCTTTGGGACAGCTAACAATGAGCAGTTCTTC,CASSFGTANNEQFF
.,many,15,TRBV3-1,TRBJ2-7,TGTGCCAGCAGCCAAGCCCCGGACATCCTCTACGAGCAGTACTTC,CASSQAPDILYEQYF
TRBD1,many,17,TRBV3-1,TRBJ1-5,TGTGCCAGCAGCCAAGAAGGCCCACAGGGGGCAAAACAGCCCCAGCATTTT,CASSQEGPQGAKQPQHF
.,few,13,TRBV27,TRBJ2-7,TGTGCCAGCATGAGGCCCAATACCTACGAGCAGTACTTC,CASMRPNTYEQYF
TRBD1,.,16,TRBV2,TRBJ2-1,TGTGCCAGCAGAGATCCGGGACAGTACTCCTACAATGAGCAGTTCTTC,CASRDPGQYSYNEQFF
.,many,15,TRBV5-8,TRBJ1-5,TGTGCCAGCACCCTACTACCTTATAGCAATCAGCCCCAGCATTTT,CASTLLPYSNQPQHF
.,many,14,TRBV7-3,TRBJ2-3,TGTGCCAGCAGCTTCGCTAGCGGCACAGATACGCAGTATTTT,CASSFASGTDTQYF
.,.,15,TRBV27,TRBJ1-1,TGTGCCAGCCAAAAGGACCTACGGTTTTACACTGAAGCTTTCTTT,CASQKDLRFYTEAFF
.,many,14,TRBV27,TRBJ2-7,TGTGCCAGCAGTTGGTCCGGGAAGACCTACGAGCAGTACTTC,CASSWSGKTYEQYF
TRBD2,few,17,TRBV29-1,TRBJ2-1,TGCAGCGTTGAAGTCCCAGCGGGAGTTCCCTCCTACAATGAGCAGTTCTTC,CSVEVPAGVPSYNEQFF
TRBD2,many,17,TRBV6-1,TRBJ2-3,TGTGCCAGCAGTGATTTCGGACTAGCGGCTAGCACAGATACGCAGTATTTT,CASSDFGLAASTDTQYF
.,.,14,TRBV12-3/TRBV12-4,TRBJ1-2,TGTGCCAGCAGTGATCTAGGGACAAGGGATGGCTACACCTTC,CASSDLGTRDGYTF
.,many,12,TRBV15,TRBJ2-3,TGTGCCACCAGCAGGGGGTACGATACGCAGTATTTT,CATSRGYDTQYF
.,many,17,TRBV6-2/TRBV6-3,TRBJ2-1,TGTGCCAGCAGTTTACGGGAGAGGCCAGGTGCTCAGAATGCGCAGTTCTTC,CASSLRERPGAQNAQFF
.,.,17,TRBV2,TRBJ1-3,TGTGCCAGCAGTGAAAGTCACCCGACAGGCTCCTGGAACACCATATATTTT,CASSESHPTGSWNTIYF
TRBD2,.,14,TRBV19,TRBJ2-1,TGTGCCAGTAGTCTACTAGCGTCCTTCGATGAGCAGTTCTTC,CASSLLASFDEQFF
.,many,14,TRBV7-2,TRBJ2-1,TGTGCCAGCAGCTTAGCAGCCTCGACCGGTGAGCAGTTCTTC,CASSLAASTGEQFF
TRBD2,many,16,TRBV7-3,TRBJ2-5,TGTGCCAGCAGCCCGACTAGCGGGAGGGCCGGGGAGACCCAGTACTTC,CASSPTSGRAGETQYF
.,many,11,TRBV28,TRBJ1-1,TGTGCCAGCAGTTCCCCCTCCCGAGCTTTCTTT,CASSSPSRAFF
TRBD2,many,13,TRBV12-3/TRBV12-4,TRBJ2-1,TGTGCCAGCAGCCCACTAGCGTTCAATGAGCAGTTCTTC,CASSPLAFNEQFF
.,many,15,TRBV20-1,TRBJ2-1,TGCAGTGCTAGAGATTATTCGGGAACTTACAATGAGCAGTTCTTC,CSARDYSGTYNEQFF
TRBD1,many,16,TRBV2,TRBJ2-2,TGTGCCAGCAGAGCCCCCGGGACAGGGGCCATCGGGGAGCTGTTTTTT,CASRAPGTGAIGELFF
.,few,11,TRBV7-9,TRBJ1-2,TGTGCCAGCCAGTCAATTTATGGCTACACCTTC,CASQSIYGYTF
.,many,14,TRBV7-8,TRBJ2-7,TGTGCCAGCAGCTTAAGTTCGGGAGTCCAGGGGCAGTACTTC,CASSLSSGVQGQYF
.,many,15,TRBV18,TRBJ2-3,TGTGCCAGCTCACCAAGCGACATCGCCACAGATACGCAGTATTTT,CASSPSDIATDTQYF